Listed below are T cell receptor beta chains from one sample, sequenced in a study of blood T cell repertoires in COVID-19. Clones were read by immunoSEQ multiplex PCR, and TCRdb kept only the in-frame ones, dropping some. The profile shows roughly 150,000 clones, 76% of them singletons. The material sequenced was peripheral blood. These TCRs come from a man aged 55 to 70 with acute or convalescent COVID-19. CDR3s include the opening cysteine and the closing phenylalanine or tryptophan. The order of the fields is D gene, J gene, clone size, V gene, CDR3 protein, CDR3 DNA. D genes are given only for firm matches. Only some rows state a clone size, as once, few, many or a class for expanded clones.

D gene: TRBD2; J gene: TRBJ2-1; clone size: few; V gene: TRBV30; CDR3 protein: CAWTTGTSASNEQFF; CDR3 DNA: TGTGCCTGGACCACCGGGACTAGCGCCAGTAATGAGCAGTTCTTC
D gene: -; J gene: TRBJ2-7; clone size: -; V gene: TRBV19; CDR3 protein: CATRSLGGISYEQYF; CDR3 DNA: TGTGCCACCCGGTCGCTCGGGGGAATTTCCTACGAGCAGTACTTC
D gene: TRBD2; J gene: TRBJ2-1; clone size: once; V gene: TRBV19; CDR3 protein: CASRIPSGRGYEQFF; CDR3 DNA: TGTGCCAGCCGAATCCCTAGCGGAAGGGGCTATGAGCAGTTCTTC
D gene: -; J gene: TRBJ2-7; clone size: few; V gene: TRBV12-3/TRBV12-4; CDR3 protein: CASRSRRALKQYF; CDR3 DNA: TGTGCCAGCAGAAGTAGGAGGGCCCTCAAGCAGTACTTC
D gene: TRBD1; J gene: TRBJ2-5; clone size: -; V gene: TRBV19; CDR3 protein: CASSPGAGGRETQYF; CDR3 DNA: TGTGCCAGTAGTCCAGGGGCAGGGGGAAGGGAGACCCAGTACTTC
D gene: -; J gene: TRBJ2-2; clone size: -; V gene: TRBV11-3; CDR3 protein: CASSSWDFNTGELFF; CDR3 DNA: TGTGCCAGCAGCTCATGGGACTTCAACACCGGGGAGCTGTTTTTT
D gene: -; J gene: TRBJ2-3; clone size: -; V gene: TRBV11-2; CDR3 protein: CASSLGQGTDTQYF; CDR3 DNA: TGTGCCAGCAGCTTAGGACAGGGCACAGATACGCAGTATTTT
D gene: TRBD1; J gene: TRBJ1-2; clone size: -; V gene: TRBV7-9; CDR3 protein: CASSLGQGSYGYTF; CDR3 DNA: TGTGCCAGCAGCTTGGGACAGGGGAGCTATGGCTACACCTTC
D gene: -; J gene: TRBJ2-7; clone size: many; V gene: TRBV27; CDR3 protein: CASSLSGTQAAYEQYF; CDR3 DNA: TGTGCCAGCAGTTTATCGGGGACTCAGGCTGCCTACGAGCAGTACTTC
D gene: -; J gene: TRBJ1-5; clone size: -; V gene: TRBV4-1; CDR3 protein: CASSQEWGLHNQPQHF; CDR3 DNA: TGCGCCAGCAGCCAAGAATGGGGGCTTCACAATCAGCCCCAGCATTTT
D gene: -; J gene: TRBJ2-6; clone size: -; V gene: TRBV19; CDR3 protein: CASSLPGSSGANVLTF; CDR3 DNA: TGTGCCAGTAGTCTACCCGGGAGCTCTGGGGCCAACGTCCTGACTTTC
D gene: -; J gene: TRBJ2-5; clone size: -; V gene: TRBV18; CDR3 protein: CASSLVPPSGQETQYF; CDR3 DNA: TGTGCCAGCTCACTAGTACCACCCAGCGGACAAGAGACCCAGTACTTC
D gene: TRBD1; J gene: TRBJ2-7; clone size: -; V gene: TRBV5-1; CDR3 protein: CASSPDRPTGGYEQYF; CDR3 DNA: TGCGCCAGCAGCCCCGACCGCCCCACAGGGGGCTACGAGCAGTACTTC
D gene: TRBD2; J gene: TRBJ2-1; clone size: -; V gene: TRBV3-1/TRBV3-2; CDR3 protein: CASRSWREGEIEQFF; CDR3 DNA: TGTGCCAGTCGAAGTTGGCGGGAGGGAGAGATTGAGCAGTTCTTC
D gene: TRBD2; J gene: TRBJ2-1; clone size: -; V gene: TRBV7-2; CDR3 protein: CASGGLAGLFNEQFF; CDR3 DNA: TGTGCCAGCGGAGGACTAGCGGGCCTGTTCAATGAGCAGTTCTTC
D gene: TRBD2; J gene: TRBJ2-1; clone size: -; V gene: TRBV7-6; CDR3 protein: CASSFILAGGPAYNEQFF; CDR3 DNA: TGTGCCAGCAGCTTTATACTAGCGGGAGGGCCGGCATACAATGAGCAGTTCTTC
D gene: TRBD1; J gene: TRBJ2-5; clone size: -; V gene: TRBV24-1; CDR3 protein: CATSGIRDSQQETQYF; CDR3 DNA: TGTGCCACCAGTGGTATCCGGGACAGTCAACAAGAGACCCAGTACTTC
D gene: -; J gene: TRBJ1-2; clone size: -; V gene: TRBV27; CDR3 protein: CASSFLNPLGGVTNYGYTF; CDR3 DNA: TGTGCCAGCAGCTTCCTGAATCCCCTCGGAGGGGTTACTAACTATGGCTACACCTTC
D gene: -; J gene: TRBJ1-1; clone size: -; V gene: TRBV28; CDR3 protein: CASYHLNTEAFF; CDR3 DNA: TGTGCCAGCTACCACTTGAACACTGAAGCTTTCTTT
D gene: TRBD1; J gene: TRBJ1-6; clone size: -; V gene: TRBV28; CDR3 protein: CASRRDSSPLHF; CDR3 DNA: TGTGCCAGCCGCAGGGACAGTTCACCCCTCCACTTT
D gene: -; J gene: TRBJ2-1; clone size: once; V gene: TRBV7-2; CDR3 protein: CASSGVEGYNEQFF; CDR3 DNA: TGTGCCAGCAGCGGCGTGGAGGGTTATAATGAGCAGTTCTTC
D gene: TRBD1; J gene: TRBJ2-7; clone size: few; V gene: TRBV6-6; CDR3 protein: CASTGTGEVEQYF; CDR3 DNA: TGTGCCAGCACAGGGACAGGGGAGGTCGAGCAGTACTTC
D gene: TRBD2; J gene: TRBJ2-2; clone size: once; V gene: TRBV27; CDR3 protein: CASSPWTSVTGELFF; CDR3 DNA: TGTGCCAGCAGTCCCTGGACTAGCGTTACCGGGGAGCTGTTTTTT
D gene: -; J gene: TRBJ2-1; clone size: once; V gene: TRBV19; CDR3 protein: CASSMGSEGSHEQFF; CDR3 DNA: TGTGCCAGTAGTATGGGTAGCGAGGGTAGTCATGAGCAGTTCTTC
D gene: TRBD2; J gene: TRBJ2-1; clone size: few; V gene: TRBV6-5; CDR3 protein: CASSYLAGGSYNEQFF; CDR3 DNA: TGTGCCAGCAGTTACCTAGCGGGAGGATCCTACAATGAGCAGTTCTTC
D gene: TRBD1; J gene: TRBJ1-6; clone size: few; V gene: TRBV5-8; CDR3 protein: CASSTRTGPLHF; CDR3 DNA: TGTGCCAGCAGCACCCGGACAGGACCACTCCACTTT
D gene: TRBD2; J gene: TRBJ2-2; clone size: -; V gene: TRBV10-2; CDR3 protein: CASSDKAGVTGELFF; CDR3 DNA: TGCGCCAGCAGTGATAAAGCGGGGGTCACCGGGGAGCTGTTTTTT
D gene: -; J gene: TRBJ2-1; clone size: -; V gene: TRBV30; CDR3 protein: CAWSASYNEQFF; CDR3 DNA: TGTGCCTGGAGTGCTAGTTACAATGAGCAGTTCTTC
D gene: -; J gene: TRBJ2-1; clone size: once; V gene: TRBV5-1; CDR3 protein: CASSLNSNEQFF; CDR3 DNA: TGCGCCAGCAGCTTGAACAGTAATGAGCAGTTCTTC
D gene: TRBD2; J gene: TRBJ2-7; clone size: -; V gene: TRBV18; CDR3 protein: CASSLGASGRTISYEQYF; CDR3 DNA: TGTGCCAGCTCACTGGGGGCTAGCGGGAGGACCATCTCCTACGAGCAGTACTTC
D gene: TRBD1; J gene: TRBJ1-6; clone size: -; V gene: TRBV6-5; CDR3 protein: CASDRDNSPLHF; CDR3 DNA: TGTGCCAGCGACAGGGATAATTCACCCCTCCACTTT
D gene: TRBD2; J gene: TRBJ2-7; clone size: once; V gene: TRBV6-5; CDR3 protein: CASSSPGTSGSEQYF; CDR3 DNA: TGTGCCAGCAGTTCCCCCGGGACTAGCGGGAGCGAGCAGTACTTC
D gene: -; J gene: TRBJ2-1; clone size: -; V gene: TRBV19; CDR3 protein: CASSKTRLGDEQFF; CDR3 DNA: TGTGCCAGTAGTAAGACTAGATTGGGCGATGAGCAGTTCTTC
D gene: TRBD2; J gene: TRBJ2-7; clone size: once; V gene: TRBV29-1; CDR3 protein: CSVGRGYSYEQYF; CDR3 DNA: TGCAGCGTCGGGAGGGGGTACTCCTACGAGCAGTACTTC
D gene: -; J gene: TRBJ2-4; clone size: -; V gene: TRBV6-1; CDR3 protein: CASSEGGRVAKNIQYF; CDR3 DNA: TGTGCCAGCAGTGAAGGGGGCAGGGTAGCCAAAAACATTCAGTACTTC
D gene: -; J gene: TRBJ2-7; clone size: -; V gene: TRBV27; CDR3 protein: CATRGGVDYEQYF; CDR3 DNA: TGTGCCACCAGGGGAGGGGTCGACTACGAGCAGTACTTC
D gene: -; J gene: TRBJ2-2; clone size: -; V gene: TRBV5-1; CDR3 protein: CASSPGGNTGELFF; CDR3 DNA: TGCGCCAGCAGCCCTGGGGGCAACACCGGGGAGCTGTTTTTT
D gene: TRBD2; J gene: TRBJ2-3; clone size: few; V gene: TRBV18; CDR3 protein: CASSPAGETDTQYF; CDR3 DNA: TGTGCCAGCTCACCTGCGGGAGAGACAGATACGCAGTATTTT
D gene: TRBD1; J gene: TRBJ2-7; clone size: few; V gene: TRBV9; CDR3 protein: CASSAGTGGYEQYF; CDR3 DNA: TGTGCCAGCAGCGCCGGGACAGGCGGCTACGAGCAGTACTTC
D gene: TRBD1; J gene: TRBJ2-7; clone size: -; V gene: TRBV7-8; CDR3 protein: CASSFTGGRYEQYF; CDR3 DNA: TGTGCCAGCAGCTTCACAGGGGGCCGGTACGAGCAGTACTTC
D gene: -; J gene: TRBJ2-3; clone size: -; V gene: TRBV6-5; CDR3 protein: CASSYGGGGPTDTQYF; CDR3 DNA: TGTGCCAGCAGTTACGGAGGGGGGGGCCCCACAGATACGCAGTATTTT
D gene: TRBD1; J gene: TRBJ1-2; clone size: once; V gene: TRBV11-1; CDR3 protein: CASSIPGQGLNYGYTF; CDR3 DNA: TGTGCCAGCAGCATCCCGGGACAGGGACTTAACTATGGCTACACCTTC
D gene: TRBD2; J gene: TRBJ2-3; clone size: -; V gene: TRBV19; CDR3 protein: CARAPRYSGRFKGTQYF; CDR3 DNA: TGTGCCAGAGCCCCAAGGTATAGCGGGAGATTTAAGGGTACGCAGTATTTT
D gene: TRBD2; J gene: TRBJ2-7; clone size: -; V gene: TRBV7-2; CDR3 protein: CASSPPGGVEYYEQYF; CDR3 DNA: TGTGCCAGCAGCCCCCCGGGGGGGGTTGAATACTACGAGCAGTACTTC